This record covers a single T cell receptor beta chain. What antigen it recognizes has not been identified. Per-base quality was not reported, and no clone a single base away is much larger than it. The sample comes from a study of radiation and T cells in renal cell carcinoma (TCRdb year 2020). For the study in its entirety: Samples were obtained from a clinical trial, in which 15 Gy stereotactic body radiation therapy was delivered to primary renal cell carcinomas and nephrectomy was performed 4 weeks later. Across all 50 or so samples, several million unique CDR3 nucleotide sequences, encoding 2,658,974 unique CDR3 amino acid sequences, were identified. In total, 50 to 55 samples, comprising roughly 25 tumors and some 27 peripheral blood samples, were subjected to TCR beta sequencing. Points the paper makes about the study in general: Changes in the blood repertoire were not tracked past 4 weeks after treatment. With a single-armed trial design, the study had no way to address how radiation dose or scheduling affects the TCR repertoire. Because pretreatment tumor biopsies were not available, the baseline intratumoral presence of clonotypes could not be determined. Top tumor clonotypes rose in blood from baseline to 2 weeks post-radiation, then contracted by 4 weeks, suggesting transient expansion of tumor-resident clones.

The sample's time point, from its label and the paper: blood 2 weeks post-SBRT. The meaning of the sample's treatment or condition label: 15 Gy SBRT to primary tumor, nephrectomy 4 weeks later. Serial peripheral blood from radiation-treated patients was sampled at baseline, 2 weeks and 4 weeks after SBRT to track tumor-enriched clonotypes. Every patient's renal cell carcinoma showed clear cell pathology. The QIAamp DNA Blood Mini Kit (Qiagen) was used to prepare genomic DNA for TCR sequencing. The analyses included just those samples that passed every quality control check. TCR beta libraries were generated from genomic DNA with the immunoSEQ kit, following the manufacturer's recommendations. To prepare libraries, a first multiplex PCR with proprietary primers was run, followed by a second PCR that added unique barcodes, and a bead cleanup was done after each round. Each sample batch included a kit-provided positive control reaction and a negative control reaction. The final libraries were assessed on an Agilent 4200 TapeStation D1000 ScreenTape, pooled by volume, and quantified by qPCR. Sequencing was performed on an Illumina NextSeq500 using a MidOutput 150-cycle cartridge, with 156 Read1 cycles, 15 Index1 cycles, and the kit custom primers. The pooled library was loaded at approximately 0.96 pM, and roughly 20% PhiX control was spiked in. In the source study's methods: The vendor-processed data were analyzed in R, and a clonotype was defined as all T cells that share the same CDR3 nucleotide sequence. For clone abundance analyses, frequencies were normalized to the 10,000 most abundant clones in each sample. Before analysis, public T cell clones were removed, and these numbered fewer than five per sample on average. Tumor-enriched clonotypes and baseline blood-enriched clonotypes were defined as those with an abundance difference of at least 32-fold between compartments. A beta-binomial differential abundance model was used to identify clonotypes that were expanded or contracted between blood time points. Tumor-blood repertoire similarity was measured with the Baroni-Urbani and Buser coefficient, and groups were compared using two-tailed Wilcoxon tests in R. Imported from immuneACCESS, the table was reduced by TCRdb to in-frame sequences with V and J called. These copies leave out some clones; in studies compared against another copy, an unresolved V gene accounts for under half, and the cause of the remainder is not known. From that table come the V and J calls and clone size; the DNA was used to work out D and trimming. The sample includes about 130,000 clones, with roughly four fifths observed a single time. 4.5% to 7% of the sample is held by the ten biggest clonotypes.

V lost 3 bases and J lost 4 bases; the stretch between them is 12 bases long. The CDR3 starts with the cysteine, ends with the phenylalanine, and has 14 residues. The sequence is cut down to CDR3 DNA, 42 bases in frame from base 1. CDR1 and CDR2 are drawn from the germline V gene: WSHSY, SAAADI. The chain couples TRBV10-2 to TRBJ2-5, with no confident D gene call. This specimen consisted of blood, obtained from a patient whose treatment included radiotherapy and nephrectomy. This TCR was recovered from a man in his forties or fifties with renal cell carcinoma. The CDR3 corresponds to CASSEMRLGETQYF. The sequence in DNA is TGCGCCAGCAGTGAAATGAGACTCGGAGAGACCCAGTACTTC.